The 23 T cell receptor beta chains listed next were all sequenced from one sample in a study of T cells after yellow fever vaccination. TCRdb re-called the 5' RACE reads with MiXCR, one entry per CDR3 protein. The profile shows some 350,000 distinct CDR3 sequences, 11% of them singletons. The sequencing here drew on PBMCs, taken on the day of the first yellow fever vaccination. The receptor set was obtained from a man in his late teens or twenties who received the YFV17D yellow fever vaccine.

The chain joins TRBV10-3 to TRBJ2-1; no definite D call. V shed 3 bases and J shed 0 bases, with 6 bases lying between them. This CDR3 contains 14 residues. Germline assignment: CDR1 ENHRY and CDR2 SYGVKD. The CDR3 DNA is TGTGCCATCAGTGAAAGGAGCTCCTACAATGAGCAGTTCTTC. Its translation: CAISERSSYNEQFF.

V is TRBV5-1 and J is TRBJ2-3; 12 positions match TRBD2. This CDR3 is 18 amino acids long. Losses at the gene ends were 2 bases for V and 5 bases for J; bases not matched to a gene: 12. CDR1 and CDR2 (germline): SGHRS, YFSETQ. The CDR3 DNA follows: TGCGCCAGCAGCTTTTTCTCAAGGACTAGCGGGGTAGGAGATACGCAGTATTTT. Protein sequence: CASSFFSRTSGVGDTQYF.

This clonotype was counted only a few times. The V gene is TRBV4-1, the J gene TRBJ2-3, with D possibly TRBD2 on 6 matching bases. The germline V and J ends were trimmed by 4 bases and 4 bases, with 21 bases remaining between them. From germline, CDR1 is MGHRA and CDR2 YSYEKL. The CDR3 consists of 17 residues. CDR3 in amino acids: CASSPIGTYNPSDTQYF. CDR3 sequence (DNA): TGCGCCAGCAGCCCTATCGGGACTTACAACCCATCAGATACGCAGTATTTT.

This clonotype was picked up a small number of times. The chain couples TRBV7-6 to TRBJ2-5; no definite D call. The CDR3 length is 15 residues. From germline, CDR1 is SGHVS and CDR2 FNYEAQ. Trimming took off 8 bases at V and 2 bases at J, with 18 bases between the two ends. The CDR3 DNA follows: TGTGCCAGCTCACAGTATGCTAGGCCGCAAGAGACCCAGTACTTC. Amino acid sequence: CASSQYARPQETQYF. Full variable domain (outside the CDR3, taken from reference TRBV7-6 and TRBJ2-5): GAGVSQSPRYKVTKRGQDVALRCDPISGHVSLYWYRQALGQGPEFLTYFNYEAQQDKSGLPNDRFSAERPEGSISTLTIQRTEQRDSAMYRCASSQYARPQETQYFGPGTRLLVL.

In its sample, this clonotype was seen once. This chain connects TRBV20-1 to TRBJ2-4, with 7 bases that match TRBD1. Germline V gives CDR1 DFQATT, CDR2 SNEGSKA (reference sequence). This CDR3 comprises 14 residues. The V gene end was trimmed by 6 bases and the J gene end by 1 base; junction bases not matched to a gene: 6. In DNA, the CDR3 is TGCAGTGCCAACAAACAGGGGGCCAAAAACATTCAGTACTTC. Amino acid sequence: CSANKQGAKNIQYF.

V gene TRBV29-1 combines with J gene TRBJ2-1; 7 nucleotides match TRBD1. V gave up 7 bases and J gave up 12 bases; unmatched junction bases: 24. Germline-derived CDR1 and CDR2 are SQVTM and ANQGSEA. CDR3 size: 16 residues. The CDR3 DNA reads as TGCAGCGCTGACGCCCCGGAGACAGGGAAACTAAAGGGGCAGTTCTTC. Translation: CSADAPETGKLKGQFF.

This clonotype was seen at least ten times. This chain links TRBV6-2 or TRBV6-3 with TRBJ2-1; 9 nucleotides align to TRBD2. Germline CDR1 MNHEY, CDR2 SVGEGT. Trimming removed 5 bases from V and 6 bases from J; junction bases left unmatched: 14. CDR3 length equals 17 residues. For the CDR3, the DNA is TGTGCCAGCAGTAACCCGCGGGGGGGCCGGCGGAGCAATGAGCAGTTCTTC. The encoded protein is CASSNPRGGRRSNEQFF.

This clonotype was detected only a few times. The chain employs TRBV5-1 and TRBJ2-3; no firm D call. This CDR3 spans 16 amino acids. CDR1 and CDR2 from the germline V gene are SGHRS and YFSETQ. V was shortened by 4 bases and J by 0 bases, with 15 bases between the two germline ends. Here the CDR3 reads CASSLRIPTSTDTQYF. In nucleotides, the CDR3 is TGCGCCAGCAGCCTGCGGATCCCGACTAGCACAGATACGCAGTATTTT.

The J gene is TRBJ1-5, the V gene TRBV4-3; D is undetermined. The CDR3 spans 13 residues. Trimming shortened V by 0 bases and J by 6 bases, and 6 bases separated the two germline ends. Germline values: CDR1 LGHNA, CDR2 YSLEER. The CDR3 spells CASSQDGSQPQHF. CDR3 coding DNA: TGCGCCAGCAGCCAAGACGGTAGTCAGCCCCAGCATTTT.

V usage is TRBV7-9 and J usage is TRBJ2-2; 14 bases agree with TRBD2. The germline gives CDR1 SEHNR, CDR2 FQNEAQ (reference sequence). This CDR3 is 15 amino acids long. Trimming removed 10 bases from V and 5 bases from J; junction bases left unmatched: 6. CDR3 loop: CATGTSGGWTGELFF. The CDR3, as DNA: TGTGCCACCGGGACTAGCGGGGGTTGGACCGGGGAGCTGTTTTTT. Full variable domain (rest looked up from reference TRBV7-9 and TRBJ2-2): DTGVSQNPRHKITKRGQNVTFRCDPISEHNRLYWYRQTLGQGPEFLTYFQNEAQLEKSRLLSDRFSAERPKGSFSTLEIQRTEQGDSAMYLCATGTSGGWTGELFFGEGSRLTVL.

This clonotype was counted many times. V usage is TRBV20-1 and J usage is TRBJ2-3; D is undetermined. This CDR3 has 11 amino acids. Germline CDR1 reads DFQATT; CDR2 reads SNEGSKA (reference sequence). Trimming pared 7 bases from V and 0 bases from J, leaving 5 bases between. The CDR3 coding sequence is TGCAGTGTGGGGAGCACAGATACGCAGTATTTT. It yields the protein CSVGSTDTQYF.

This clonotype was counted between two and nine times. The chain links TRBV10-3 to TRBJ2-2; D call uncertain. This CDR3 region has 13 residues. The V gene lost 3 bases and the J gene lost 4 bases, with 6 bases spanning the gap. Germline V gives CDR1 ENHRY, CDR2 SYGVKD. CDR3 sequence reads: CAISDRGTGELFF. The CDR3 DNA sequence: TGTGCCATCAGTGATCGCGGCACCGGGGAGCTGTTTTTT.

This sequence joins TRBV7-2 and TRBJ1-1; unclear D gene. Between the trimmed V and J ends, which lost 5 bases and 5 bases, there was a span of 18 bases. Per the germline V gene, CDR1 is SGHTA and CDR2 is FQGNSA. The CDR3 sequence is 15 residues long. The CDR3 coding sequence is TGTGCCAGCAGCCCAAGGCTGGGATATAGGACTGAAGCTTTCTTT. It translates to CASSPRLGYRTEAFF.

CDR3 protein: CASRASGGYEQYF. The CDR3 DNA reads as TGTGCCAGCAGGGCTTCAGGGGGCTACGAGCAGTACTTC. This chain uses TRBV12-3 or TRBV12-4 with TRBJ2-7; 7 bases are shared with TRBD1. The CDR3 runs to 13 residues. Unmatched junction bases numbered 5, after V lost 6 bases and J lost 3 bases.

This clonotype was counted a few times. The chain links TRBV7-2 to TRBJ2-7, with 14 bases identical to TRBD2. Trimming at V came to 4 bases and at J to 2 bases, leaving 1 base not matched to a gene. The CDR3 extends over 15 amino acids. CDR1 and CDR2 (germline): SGHTA, FQGNSA. The CDR3 DNA reads as TGTGCCAGCAGCTCGGGACTAGCGGGGGCCTACGAGCAGTACGTC. Translation: CASSSGLAGAYEQYV.

This clonotype was seen only a few times. The rearrangement uses TRBV5-4 and TRBJ2-1; D not certain. Germline loops: CDR1 SGHNT, CDR2 YYREEE (reference sequence). Deletions cut 4 bases from V and 10 bases from J, with 12 bases between. The CDR3 spans 12 residues. The CDR3 DNA sequence: TGTGCCAGCAGCAAGATAAGGGCGGAGCAGTTCTTC. This translates into CASSKIRAEQFF. Looking up the rest from reference TRBV5-4 and TRBJ2-1 gives the full variable domain: ETGVTQSPTHLIKTRGQQVTLRCSSQSGHNTVSWYQQALGQGPQFIFQYYREEENGRGNFPPRFSGLQFPNYSSELNVNALELDDSALYLCASSKIRAEQFFGPGTRLTVL.

The V call is TRBV5-4, the J call TRBJ2-7; D remains unclear. Germline V gene lookup returns CDR1 SGHNT and CDR2 YYREEE (reference sequence). Trimming removed 2 bases from V and 3 bases from J, with 0 bases in between. The CDR3 length is 10 residues. CDR3 in amino acids: CASSFYEQYV. CDR3 in DNA: TGTGCCAGCAGCTTCTACGAGCAGTACGTC.

This clonotype was seen more than once but under ten times. V is TRBV6-5 and J is TRBJ2-1; 9 bases map to TRBD1. Germline values: CDR1 MNHEY, CDR2 SVGAGI. The V segment lost 4 bases and the J segment 15 bases; nucleotides outside the gene matches: 16. The CDR3 runs 15 residues. The CDR3 loop is CASSSTGGANGVLFF. In DNA, the CDR3 is TGTGCCAGCAGTTCCACAGGGGGCGCTAACGGGGTCTTGTTCTTC.

The table lists this clonotype with a count of one. The gene calls are TRBV5-6 and TRBJ1-2; 10 bases align to TRBD1. Germline CDR1 is SGHDT and CDR2 is YYEEEE. The V gene end was trimmed by 0 bases and the J gene end by 3 bases; junction bases not matched to a gene: 5. The CDR3 runs 16 residues. The CDR3 nucleotides read TGTGCCAGCAGCTTGGGGGGACAGGGGACACACTATGGCTACACCTTC. Protein sequence: CASSLGGQGTHYGYTF. Variable domain in full (rest from reference TRBV5-6 and TRBJ1-2): DAGVTQSPTHLIKTRGQQVTLRCSPKSGHDTVSWYQQALGQGPQFIFQYYEEEERQRGNFPDRFSGHQFPNYSSELNVNALLLGDSALYLCASSLGGQGTHYGYTFGSGTRLTVV.

The rearrangement links TRBV4-1 to TRBJ2-7, with 8 positions matching TRBD2. This CDR3 region has 16 residues. Unmatched junction bases numbered 5, after V lost 1 base and J lost 0 bases. Germline V gene sequence: CDR1 MGHRA, CDR2 YSYEKL. The CDR3 bases are TGCGCCAGCAGCCAAGGAGCGGGGGAGAGCTCCTACGAGCAGTACGTC. Its protein product is CASSQGAGESSYEQYV.

This chain joins TRBV5-4 and TRBJ2-6; no definite D call. Trimming took 5 bases from V and 1 from J, leaving 16 bases between them. Germline lookup yields CDR1 SGHNT and CDR2 YYREEE (reference sequence). The CDR3 has 17 amino acids. CDR3 nucleotides: TGTGCCAGCAGTCCATTGGGCACCGGTTCTGGGGCCAACGTCCTGACTTTC. Amino acid sequence: CASSPLGTGSGANVLTF.

The V and J genes are TRBV7-9 and TRBJ1-1; D not certain. V shed 3 bases and J shed 3 bases, with 5 bases lying between them. CDR3 size: 12 residues. Germline V gives CDR1 SEHNR, CDR2 FQNEAQ (reference sequence). CDR3 amino acids: CASSFTHTEAFF. For the CDR3, the DNA is TGTGCCAGCAGCTTCACACACACTGAAGCTTTCTTT. Filled out from reference TRBV7-9 and TRBJ1-1, the complete variable domain reads DTGVSQNPRHKITKRGQNVTFRCDPISEHNRLYWYRQTLGQGPEFLTYFQNEAQLEKSRLLSDRFSAERPKGSFSTLEIQRTEQGDSAMYLCASSFTHTEAFFGQGTRLTVV.

This clonotype was detected only a few times. The V and J genes are TRBV25-1 and TRBJ1-3, with a possible D match to TRBD1 (6 bases). V was clipped by 0 bases and J by 0 bases, with 21 bases between them. Germline CDR1 MGHDK, CDR2 SYGVNS. CDR3 size: 20 residues. The CDR3 nucleotides read TGTGCCAGCAGTGAATACGCACCCGGAGGGGACACGAGCTCTGGAAACACCATATATTTT. Protein sequence: CASSEYAPGGDTSSGNTIYF.